This is a list of T cell receptor beta chains from one sample in a study of shared clonotypes between healthy human individuals. Produced via immunoSEQ multiplex PCR; TCRdb's table is partial and in-frame only. This sample carries 950,000 to 1,300,000 clones, roughly 75% of them seen once, and the ten largest clones take over 1.3%. The sequencing sample was made of memory CD4+ T cells sorted from blood. All receptors derive from a man younger than 35 in good health. Each CDR3 is given without its conserved first and last residue. The order of the fields is V gene, J gene, CDR3 protein.

V: TRBV5-1
J: TRBJ2-6
CDR3: ASSLEPSGRSGANVLT

V: TRBV5-1
J: TRBJ2-7
CDR3: ASSVGSGSYEQY

V: TRBV6-5
J: TRBJ1-5
CDR3: ASSYGTGGKEPQH

V: TRBV5-1
J: TRBJ1-1
CDR3: ASRDGTANTEAF

V: TRBV10-3
J: TRBJ2-7
CDR3: AISALGPSYEQY

V: TRBV27
J: TRBJ2-6
CDR3: ASSTRDTGANVLT

V: TRBV30
J: TRBJ1-1
CDR3: AWGRDGNTEAF

V: TRBV27
J: TRBJ1-5
CDR3: ASSRGFGHQPQH

V: TRBV19
J: TRBJ2-2
CDR3: ASNPGLAGEVVGELF

V: TRBV10-2
J: TRBJ2-5
CDR3: ASSFSSGNRGTRETQY